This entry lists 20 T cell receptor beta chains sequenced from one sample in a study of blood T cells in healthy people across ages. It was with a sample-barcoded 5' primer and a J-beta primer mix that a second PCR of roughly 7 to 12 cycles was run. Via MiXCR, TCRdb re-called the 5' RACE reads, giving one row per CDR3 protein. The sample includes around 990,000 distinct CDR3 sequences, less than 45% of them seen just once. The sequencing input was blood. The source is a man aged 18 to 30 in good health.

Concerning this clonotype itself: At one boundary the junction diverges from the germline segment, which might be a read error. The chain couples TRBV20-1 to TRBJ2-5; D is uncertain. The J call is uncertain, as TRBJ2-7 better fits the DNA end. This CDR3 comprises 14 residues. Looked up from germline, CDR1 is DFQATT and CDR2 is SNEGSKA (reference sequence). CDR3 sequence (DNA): TGTAGTGCTCGGATACAACCCTCAACCTACGAGCAGTACTTC. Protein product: CSARIQPSTYEQYF.

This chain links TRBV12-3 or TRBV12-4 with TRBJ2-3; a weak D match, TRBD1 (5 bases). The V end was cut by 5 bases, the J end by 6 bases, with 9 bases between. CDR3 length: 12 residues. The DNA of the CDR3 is TGTGCCAGCAGTAACGCAGGGGATACGCAGTATTTT. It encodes CASSNAGDTQYF.

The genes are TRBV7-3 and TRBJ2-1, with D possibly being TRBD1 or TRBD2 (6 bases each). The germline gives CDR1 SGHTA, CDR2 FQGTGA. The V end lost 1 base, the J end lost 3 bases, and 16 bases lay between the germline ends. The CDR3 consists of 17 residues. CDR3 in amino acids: CASSLNGGGGFYNEQFF. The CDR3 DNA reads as TGTGCCAGCAGCTTAAATGGAGGAGGGGGTTTCTACAATGAGCAGTTCTTC.

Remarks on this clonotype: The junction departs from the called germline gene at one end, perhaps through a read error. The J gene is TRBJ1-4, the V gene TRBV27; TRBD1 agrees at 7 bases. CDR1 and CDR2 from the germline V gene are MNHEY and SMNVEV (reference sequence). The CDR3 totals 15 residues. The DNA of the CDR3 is TGTGCCGGCAGTCGCCGGGACAGACCTAATGAAAAACTGTTTTTT. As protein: CAGSRRDRPNEKLFF.

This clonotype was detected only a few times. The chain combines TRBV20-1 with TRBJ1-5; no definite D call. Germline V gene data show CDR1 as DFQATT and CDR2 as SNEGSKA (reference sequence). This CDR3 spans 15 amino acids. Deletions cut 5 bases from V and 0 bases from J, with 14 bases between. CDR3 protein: CSASGSWHSNQPQHF. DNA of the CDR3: TGCAGTGCTTCAGGCAGTTGGCATAGCAATCAGCCCCAGCATTTT.

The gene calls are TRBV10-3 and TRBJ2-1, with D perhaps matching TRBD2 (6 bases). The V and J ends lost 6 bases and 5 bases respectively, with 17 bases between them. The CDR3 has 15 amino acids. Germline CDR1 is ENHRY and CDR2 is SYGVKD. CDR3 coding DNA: TGTGCCATCAGAGGAGACGGGGGACCAGACAATGAGCAGTTCTTC. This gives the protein CAIRGDGGPDNEQFF.

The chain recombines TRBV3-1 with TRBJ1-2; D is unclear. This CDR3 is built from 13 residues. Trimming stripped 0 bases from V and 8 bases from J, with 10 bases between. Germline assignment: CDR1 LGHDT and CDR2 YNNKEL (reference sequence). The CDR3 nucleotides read TGTGCCAGCAGCCAAGAATACCTCCAAGGCTACACCTTC. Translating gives CASSQEYLQGYTF.

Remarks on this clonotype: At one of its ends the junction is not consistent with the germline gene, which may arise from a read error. The CDR3 is CASSLSGAAYNDQFF. The CDR3 DNA reads as TGTGCCAGCAGTCTTTCAGGGGCGGCCTACAATGATCAGTTCTTC. V gene TRBV27 combines with J gene TRBJ2-1; a weak D match, TRBD1 (6 bases). The CDR3 is 15 residues long. The germline CDR1 and CDR2 sequences are MNHEY and SMNVEV (reference sequence).

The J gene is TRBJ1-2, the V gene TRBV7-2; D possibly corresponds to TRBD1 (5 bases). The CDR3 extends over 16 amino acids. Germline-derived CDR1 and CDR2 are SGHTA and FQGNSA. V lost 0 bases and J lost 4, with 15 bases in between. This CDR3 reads CASSLAWQDKPYGYTF. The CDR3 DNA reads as TGTGCCAGCAGCTTAGCTTGGCAGGACAAACCCTATGGCTACACCTTC.

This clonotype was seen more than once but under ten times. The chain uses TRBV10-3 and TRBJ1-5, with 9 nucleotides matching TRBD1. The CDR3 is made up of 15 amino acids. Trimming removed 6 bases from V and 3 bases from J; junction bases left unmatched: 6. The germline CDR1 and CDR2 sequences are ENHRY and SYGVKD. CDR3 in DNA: TGTGCCATCAGCTCGGACAGGGGTGACAATCAGCCCCAGCATTTT. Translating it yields CAISSDRGDNQPQHF.

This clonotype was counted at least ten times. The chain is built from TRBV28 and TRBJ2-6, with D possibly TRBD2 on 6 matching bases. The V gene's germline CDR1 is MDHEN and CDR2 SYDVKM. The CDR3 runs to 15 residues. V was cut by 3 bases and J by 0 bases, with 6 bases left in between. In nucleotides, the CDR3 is TGTGCCAGCAGTTTCGGGAGCTCTGGGGCCAACGTCCTGACTTTC. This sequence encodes CASSFGSSGANVLTF.

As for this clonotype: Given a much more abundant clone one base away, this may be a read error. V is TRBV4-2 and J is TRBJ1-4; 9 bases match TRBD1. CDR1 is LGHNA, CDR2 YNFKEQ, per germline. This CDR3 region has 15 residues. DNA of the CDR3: TGTGTCAGCAGCCAGGCGACAGGGGGAGATGAAAAACTGTTTTTT. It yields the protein CVSSQATGGDEKLFF.

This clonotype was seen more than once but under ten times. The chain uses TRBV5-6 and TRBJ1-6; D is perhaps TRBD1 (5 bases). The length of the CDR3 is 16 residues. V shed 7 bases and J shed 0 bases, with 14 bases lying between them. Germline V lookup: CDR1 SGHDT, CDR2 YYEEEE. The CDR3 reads CASSSPGSSYNSPLHF. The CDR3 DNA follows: TGTGCCAGCTCGAGTCCAGGGAGCTCCTATAATTCACCCCTCCACTTT.

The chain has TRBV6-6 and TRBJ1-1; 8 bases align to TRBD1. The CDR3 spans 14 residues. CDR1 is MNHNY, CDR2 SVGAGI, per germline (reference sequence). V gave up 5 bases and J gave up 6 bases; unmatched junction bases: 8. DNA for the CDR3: TGTGCCAGCAGTGACCATGGACAGGGCTCTGAAGCTTTCTTT. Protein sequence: CASSDHGQGSEAFF.

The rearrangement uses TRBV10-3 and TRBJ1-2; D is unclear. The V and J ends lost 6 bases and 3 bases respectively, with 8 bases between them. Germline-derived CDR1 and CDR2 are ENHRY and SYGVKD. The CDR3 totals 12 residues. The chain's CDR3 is CAISPDYYGYTF. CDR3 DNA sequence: TGTGCCATCAGCCCAGACTACTATGGCTACACCTTC.

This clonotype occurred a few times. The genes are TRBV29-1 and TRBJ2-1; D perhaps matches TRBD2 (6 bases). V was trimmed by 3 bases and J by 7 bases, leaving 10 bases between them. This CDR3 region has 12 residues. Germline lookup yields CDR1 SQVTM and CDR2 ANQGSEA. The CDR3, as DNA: TGCAGCGTTGATCTAGCGACTAATGAGCAGTTCTTC. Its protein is CSVDLATNEQFF.

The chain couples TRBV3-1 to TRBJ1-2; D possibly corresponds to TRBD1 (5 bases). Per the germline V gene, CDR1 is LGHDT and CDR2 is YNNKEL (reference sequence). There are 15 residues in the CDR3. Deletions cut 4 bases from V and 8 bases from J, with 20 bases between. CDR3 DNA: TGTGCCAGCAGCCCGAATCGGGGGTTATCCTACGGCTACACCTTC. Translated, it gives CASSPNRGLSYGYTF.

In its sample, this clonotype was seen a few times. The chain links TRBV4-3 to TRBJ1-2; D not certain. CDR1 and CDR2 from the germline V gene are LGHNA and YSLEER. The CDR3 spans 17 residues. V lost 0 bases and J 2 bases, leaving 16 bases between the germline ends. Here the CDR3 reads CASSQDPWAAPNYGYTF. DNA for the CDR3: TGCGCCAGCAGCCAAGATCCCTGGGCAGCGCCCAACTATGGCTACACCTTC.

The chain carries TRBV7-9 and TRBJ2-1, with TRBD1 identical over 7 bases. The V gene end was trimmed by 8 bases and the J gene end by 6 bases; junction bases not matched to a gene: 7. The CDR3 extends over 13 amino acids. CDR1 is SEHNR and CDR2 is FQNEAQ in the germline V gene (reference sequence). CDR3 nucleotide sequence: TGTGCCAGCGGGCACAGGGGACGCAATGAGCAGTTCTTC. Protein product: CASGHRGRNEQFF.

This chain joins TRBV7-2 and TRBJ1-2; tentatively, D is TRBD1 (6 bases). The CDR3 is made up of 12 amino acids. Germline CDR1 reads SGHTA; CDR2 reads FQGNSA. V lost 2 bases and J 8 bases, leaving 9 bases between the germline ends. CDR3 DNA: TGTGCCAGCAGCTTACAGGGGTTAGGCTACACCTTC. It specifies CASSLQGLGYTF. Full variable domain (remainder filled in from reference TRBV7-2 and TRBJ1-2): GAGVSQSPSNKVTEKGKDVELRCDPISGHTALYWYRQSLGQGLEFLIYFQGNSAPDKSGLPSDRFSAERTGGSVSTLTIQRTQQEDSAVYLCASSLQGLGYTFGSGTRLTVV.